This T cell receptor beta chain was profiled in a study of cytomegalovirus exposure and HLA in healthy donors. Study results and caveats: Later analysis identified several of the most significant clusters that appeared linked to common viral pathogens.

This CDR3 has 17 amino acids. V was pared by 7 bases and J by 2 bases, with 23 bases between. Germline V gives CDR1 SGHVS, CDR2 FQNEAQ. The PCR employed 60 Vbeta primers together with 13 Jbeta primers. Repertoires were generated with immunoSEQ multiplex PCR, while TCRdb's copy carries only in-frame clones and drops some. This table has 150,000 to 200,000 clones, approximately 86% appearing once. As to this clone: Antigen unknown.

The TCR originated in a woman between 18 and 29 years old in good health and CMV-seronegative. This chain links TRBV7-8 with TRBJ2-5; D may be TRBD2 (7 bases). The sequencing sample was made of PBMCs. The CDR3 DNA follows: TGTGCCAGCAACCAAGGGGGGGGGTGGCAGATACAAGAGACCCAGTACTTC. It yields the protein CASNQGGGWQIQETQYF.